These T cell receptor beta chains were read from a single sample in a study of blood T cell repertoires in COVID-19. Produced via immunoSEQ multiplex PCR; TCRdb's table is partial and in-frame only. The top ten clones hold roughly an eighth of a sample with about 36,000 clones, around four fifths of them seen once. The sample consisted of peripheral blood. All receptors derive from a human donor in a cohort sampled during active COVID-19. The CDR3 runs from the conserved cysteine through the conserved F or W. The D gene is left open where the match is weak. Size is omitted from some rows. Given values are once, few, many or a class for expanded clones.

>TRBV5-4|TRBD2|TRBJ2-5|.
TGTGCCAGCAGCTCTTCTAGCGGGGGAAAGACCCAGTACTTC
CASSSSSGGKTQYF
>TRBV7-9|TRBD1|TRBJ1-6|.
TGTGCCAGCAGCTTAGTGGGACAGGGCAAATCACCCCTCCACTTT
CASSLVGQGKSPLHF
>TRBV9|TRBD2|TRBJ2-1|once
TGTGCCAGCAGCGTTCAAGCGGGGGCCTACAATGAGCAGTTCTTC
CASSVQAGAYNEQFF
>TRBV6-4|.|TRBJ2-7|few
TGTGCCATCAACGTGGAACGGGACGAGCAGTACTTC
CAINVERDEQYF
>TRBV7-2|TRBD2|TRBJ2-5|once
TGTGCCAGCAGCTTGGGGACTAGCGGGGGGGCCAGAGAGACCCAGTACTTC
CASSLGTSGGARETQYF
>TRBV10-3|.|TRBJ1-4|.
TGTGCCATCAGTGCCGAGACAACTAATGAAAAACTGTTTTTT
CAISAETTNEKLFF
>TRBV4-2|.|TRBJ1-5|.
TGTGCCAGCAGCCAACTTGAGGGGGGGGGTCAGCCCCAGCATTTT
CASSQLEGGGQPQHF
>TRBV2|TRBD1|TRBJ2-5|.
TGTGCCAGCAGGACAGGGGACCAAGAGACCCAGTACTTC
CASRTGDQETQYF
>TRBV30|TRBD2|TRBJ2-1|once
TGTGCCTGGAGTGCTGTAGGTCGGCTAGCGGGGAACAATGAGCAGTTCTTC
CAWSAVGRLAGNNEQFF
>TRBV19|TRBD1|TRBJ1-2|.
TGTGCCAGTAGTACAGAGGGGGCGCGTGGTACAGCTGGCTACACCTTC
CASSTEGARGTAGYTF